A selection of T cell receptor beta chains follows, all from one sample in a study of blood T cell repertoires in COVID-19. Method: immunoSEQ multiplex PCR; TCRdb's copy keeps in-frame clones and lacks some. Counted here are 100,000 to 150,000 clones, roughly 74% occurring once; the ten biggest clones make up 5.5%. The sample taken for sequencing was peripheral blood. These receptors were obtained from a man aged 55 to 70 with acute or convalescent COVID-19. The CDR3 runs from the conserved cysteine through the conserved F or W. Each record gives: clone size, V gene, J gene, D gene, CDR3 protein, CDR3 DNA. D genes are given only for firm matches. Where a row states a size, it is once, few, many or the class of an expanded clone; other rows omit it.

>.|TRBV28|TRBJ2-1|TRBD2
CASSPLSGEYNEQFF
TGTGCCAGCAGTCCCCTTAGCGGGGAGTACAATGAGCAGTTCTTC
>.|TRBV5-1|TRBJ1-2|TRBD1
CASSLALTGGKGGYTF
TGCGCCAGCAGCTTGGCCCTAACAGGGGGAAAGGGTGGCTACACCTTC
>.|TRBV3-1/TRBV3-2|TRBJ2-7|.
CASSQPGGYIQEQYF
TGTGCCAGCAGCCAACCCGGCGGCTATATCCAAGAGCAGTACTTC
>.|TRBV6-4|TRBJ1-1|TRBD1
CASSVDRASTEAFF
TGTGCCAGCAGTGTAGACAGGGCGAGCACTGAAGCTTTCTTT
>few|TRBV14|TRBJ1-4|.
CASSLTLPRTNEKLFF
TGTGCCAGCAGCTTAACACTACCTCGGACTAATGAAAAACTGTTTTTT
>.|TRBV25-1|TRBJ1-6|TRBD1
CASTRGQYNNSPLHF
TGTGCCAGCACCCGGGGACAGTACAATAATTCACCCCTCCACTTT
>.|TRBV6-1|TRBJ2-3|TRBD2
CASSASLAGVTDTQYF
TGTGCCAGCAGTGCTTCACTAGCGGGAGTCACAGATACGCAGTATTTT
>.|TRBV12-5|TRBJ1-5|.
CASAITTGFQPQHF
TGTGCTAGTGCCATTACAACAGGGTTTCAGCCCCAGCATTTT
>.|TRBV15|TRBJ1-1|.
CATSRDRGVQSTEAFF
TGTGCCACCAGCAGAGATAGGGGTGTTCAAAGCACTGAAGCTTTCTTT
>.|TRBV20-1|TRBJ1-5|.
CSASETGYYNQPQHF
TGCAGTGCTAGTGAAACAGGTTACTACAATCAGCCCCAGCATTTT
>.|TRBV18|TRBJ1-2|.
CASSPSQVSYGYTF
TGTGCCAGCTCACCATCCCAGGTTTCCTATGGCTACACCTTC
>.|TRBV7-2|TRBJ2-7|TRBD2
CASSFTSGDSYEQYF
TGTGCCAGCAGCTTCACTAGCGGGGACTCCTACGAGCAGTACTTC
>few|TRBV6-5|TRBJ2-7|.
CASTGDSLYEQYF
TGTGCCAGCACCGGAGACTCCCTCTACGAGCAGTACTTC
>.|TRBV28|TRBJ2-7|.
CASIAPGSVPYEQYF
TGTGCCAGCATAGCTCCAGGGTCAGTTCCCTACGAGCAGTACTTC
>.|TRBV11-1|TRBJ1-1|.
CASSLVPGLNTEAFF
TGTGCCAGCAGCTTAGTTCCAGGTCTGAACACTGAAGCTTTCTTT
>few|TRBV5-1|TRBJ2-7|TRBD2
CASSWTTSGEDYEQYF
TGCGCCAGCAGCTGGACCACTAGCGGAGAAGACTACGAGCAGTACTTC
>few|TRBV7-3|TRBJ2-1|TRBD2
CASSPEGGRNEQFF
TGTGCCAGCAGCCCGGAGGGCGGGAGAAATGAGCAGTTCTTC
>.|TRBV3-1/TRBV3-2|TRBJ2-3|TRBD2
CASTQAGGSTDTQYF
TGTGCCAGCACCCAAGCGGGGGGTAGCACAGATACGCAGTATTTT
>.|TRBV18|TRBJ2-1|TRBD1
CASSTSGGNEQFF
TGTGCCAGCTCAACATCAGGGGGCAATGAGCAGTTCTTC
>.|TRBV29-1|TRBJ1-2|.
CSVDWGQGGYTF
TGCAGCGTTGATTGGGGGCAGGGCGGCTACACCTTC
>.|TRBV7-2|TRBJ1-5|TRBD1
CASSLQGGSNQPQHF
TGTGCCAGCAGCCTACAGGGGGGAAGCAATCAGCCCCAGCATTTT
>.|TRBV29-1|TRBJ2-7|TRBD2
CSVEGGRLAEQYF
TGCAGCGTTGAAGGGGGCAGGCTAGCGGAACAGTACTTC
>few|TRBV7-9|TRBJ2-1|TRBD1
CASSSPNRGGDEQFF
TGTGCCAGCAGCTCACCAAACAGGGGTGGGGATGAGCAGTTCTTC